This T cell receptor beta chain is from a study of cytomegalovirus exposure and HLA in healthy donors. The study ran its PCR with 60 Vbeta and 13 Jbeta primers. Method: immunoSEQ multiplex PCR; TCRdb's copy keeps in-frame clones and lacks some. The table has roughly 38,000 clones, roughly four fifths seen once; the top ten hold 7.5% to 8.5%. With V trimmed by 4 bases and J by 9 bases, 7 bases remained unmatched. The CDR3 consists of 14 residues. Looked up from germline, CDR1 is SGHDN and CDR2 is FVKESK. Overall study findings and caveats: In vitro confirmation showed a few CMV-associated chains to be CMV antigen specific. Looking again later, the authors saw that most CMV-associated TCR beta chains seemed HLA-restricted. Sequencing depth roughly uniform across donors was assumed in presence/absence analyses.

Though nominally healthy at sampling, donors likely had unrecorded immune exposures. On this clone: Antigen specificity is unknown.

The chain is built from TRBV14 and TRBJ2-1, with TRBD1 matching over 9 bases. This TCR was sampled from a woman in her twenties or thirties in good health and CMV-seropositive. The specimen sequenced was PBMCs. Here the CDR3 reads CASSPSGTGREQFF. CDR3 nucleotide sequence: TGTGCCAGCAGCCCTTCCGGGACAGGGCGTGAGCAGTTCTTC.